The 21 T cell receptor beta chains listed next were all sequenced from one sample in a study of cytomegalovirus exposure and HLA in healthy donors. TCRdb's table, derived via immunoSEQ multiplex PCR, lists solely in-frame clones and lacks some. The sample yields under 250,000 clones, roughly 87% seen once. Sequencing was performed on PBMCs. The receptors originated from a man younger than 30 in good health and CMV-seropositive.

V is TRBV5-1 and J is TRBJ2-7, with a tentative D call TRBD2 (5 bases). The V gene's germline CDR1 is SGHRS and CDR2 YFSETQ. The germline V and J ends were trimmed by 4 bases and 2 bases, with 10 bases remaining between them. The CDR3 sequence is 13 residues long. The chain's CDR3 is CASSEGAPYEQYF. Here the CDR3 DNA reads TGCGCCAGCAGCGAGGGAGCCCCCTACGAGCAGTACTTC.

This clone was seen once. The V and J genes are TRBV2 and TRBJ1-5, with D possibly TRBD1 on 5 matching bases. This CDR3 region has 14 residues. The V gene's germline CDR1 is SNHLY and CDR2 FYNNEI. Deletions cut 1 base from V and 5 bases from J, with 9 bases between. CDR3 amino acids: CASSEGTPDQPQHF. CDR3 in DNA: TGTGCCAGCAGTGAAGGGACACCTGATCAGCCCCAGCATTTT.

The rearrangement joins TRBV30 to TRBJ1-3; D gene uncertain. Germline-derived CDR1 and CDR2 are GTSNPN and SVGIG (reference sequence). CDR3 length: 16 amino acids. With 7 bases removed from V and 0 bases from J, the gap between germline ends came to 19 bases. The CDR3 reads CAYRLGSSHSGNTIYF. CDR3 in DNA: TGTGCCTATAGGTTAGGCAGCTCACACTCTGGAAACACCATATATTTT.

The rearrangement links TRBV27 to TRBJ1-1; 10 nucleotides agree with TRBD1. The J segment lost 3 bases and the V segment lost 6 bases, leaving 10 bases of the junction unmatched. The CDR3 totals 16 residues. Germline CDR1 and CDR2: MNHEY and SMNVEV (reference sequence). CDR3 residues: CASRDWTGGRDTEAFF. DNA of the CDR3: TGTGCCAGCAGGGATTGGACAGGGGGAAGAGACACTGAAGCTTTCTTT.

This clone was counted between two and nine times. This chain connects TRBV19 to TRBJ1-2; D is undetermined. Looked up from germline, CDR1 is LNHDA and CDR2 is SQIVND (reference sequence). The CDR3 runs 14 residues. V shed 3 bases and J shed 1 base, with 9 bases lying between them. The CDR3 DNA follows: TGTGCCAGTAGTATTAGGGCCGATAACTATGGCTACACCTTC. It yields the protein CASSIRADNYGYTF.

The rearrangement joins TRBV28 to TRBJ1-1, with a possible D match to TRBD1 (6 bases). The CDR3 is 14 amino acids. CDR1 and CDR2 (germline): MDHEN, SYDVKM. V gave up 1 base and J gave up 6 bases, with 12 bases separating them. Here the CDR3 reads CASSLLQGRAEAFF. CDR3 DNA sequence: TGTGCCAGCAGTTTATTACAGGGAAGGGCTGAAGCTTTCTTT.

The chain uses TRBV15 and TRBJ2-5; TRBD2 matches at 8 bases. V lost 5 bases and J lost 5; bases outside the gene matches: 10. Germline V CDR1 and CDR2: LNHNV, YYDKDF (reference sequence). The CDR3 spans 15 residues. The CDR3 loop reads CATSGGLVAKETQYF. The CDR3 region has the DNA TGTGCCACCAGCGGGGGACTAGTTGCGAAGGAGACCCAGTACTTC. The whole variable domain, filled in from reference TRBV15 and TRBJ2-5, reads DAMVIQNPRYQVTQFGKPVTLSCSQTLNHNVMYWYQQKSSQAPKLLFHYYDKDFNNEADTPDNFQSRRPNTSFCFLDIRSPGLGDTAMYLCATSGGLVAKETQYFGPGTRLLVL.

This chain links TRBV5-1 with TRBJ2-4, with D maybe TRBD2 (6 bases). The CDR3 is 17 residues long. CDR1 and CDR2 (germline): SGHRS, YFSETQ. Between the trimmed V and J ends, which lost 4 bases and 6 bases, there was a span of 23 bases. This CDR3 is CASSPPRARGEVNIQYF. Written as DNA, the CDR3 is TGCGCCAGCAGCCCCCCTCGGGCGCGGGGAGAGGTAAACATTCAGTACTTC.

The rearrangement links TRBV11-2 to TRBJ1-2; tentatively, D is TRBD1 (5 bases). Trimming removed 6 bases at V and 6 bases at J, with 26 bases between. This CDR3 region has 17 residues. CDR1 and CDR2 from the germline V gene are SGHAT and FQNNGV. DNA for the CDR3: TGTGCCAGCAGGGCCCTGGGTAGCAGGGTTTTATCGAATGGCTACACCTTC. This translates into CASRALGSRVLSNGYTF.

V and J are TRBV4-3 and TRBJ2-1; 10 positions agree with TRBD2. In germline, CDR1 is LGHNA, CDR2 YSLEER. The V segment lost 0 bases and the J segment 8 bases; nucleotides outside the gene matches: 7. The CDR3 totals 16 residues. CDR3 coding DNA: TGCGCCAGCAGCCAAGAGGCTAGCGGGAGTGGCTATGAGCAGTTCTTC. Translating gives CASSQEASGSGYEQFF.

This rearrangement joins TRBV30 to TRBJ1-5, with D unclear. The CDR3 sequence is 13 residues long. CDR1 and CDR2 (germline): GTSNPN, SVGIG (reference sequence). Trimming pared 2 bases from V and 0 bases from J, leaving 5 bases between. In nucleotides, the CDR3 is TGTGCCTGGAGTAGAGATAGCAATCAGCCCCAGCATTTT. It yields the protein CAWSRDSNQPQHF.

V is TRBV29-1 and J is TRBJ1-4; possible D gene TRBD1, 5 bases. This CDR3 spans 15 amino acids. Germline loops: CDR1 SQVTM, CDR2 ANQGSEA. V lost 5 bases, J lost 6 bases, and 19 bases lay in between. CDR3 in amino acids: CSVYASGWADEKLFF. For the CDR3, the DNA is TGCAGCGTTTATGCTTCAGGGTGGGCAGATGAAAAACTGTTTTTT.

This clone showed up just a few times. The rearrangement links TRBV18 to TRBJ1-1; D not certain. The CDR3 extends over 14 amino acids. The V and J ends lost 1 base and 4 bases respectively, with 10 bases between them. The germline gives CDR1 KGHSH, CDR2 LQKENI. The CDR3 sequence is CASSPLSIVTEAFF. The CDR3 nucleotides are TGTGCCAGCTCACCACTCAGCATTGTCACTGAAGCTTTCTTT.

The chain links TRBV25-1 to TRBJ2-7, with D uncertain. Looked up from germline, CDR1 is MGHDK and CDR2 is SYGVNS. The CDR3 extends over 13 amino acids. Between the trimmed V and J ends, which lost 3 bases and 2 bases, there was a span of 8 bases. The CDR3 coding sequence is TGTGCCAGCAGTGATTCACCTACCTACGAGCAGTACTTC. Translation: CASSDSPTYEQYF.

This clone was observed a single time. The chain combines TRBV5-1 with TRBJ1-5; no clear D. From germline, CDR1 is SGHRS and CDR2 YFSETQ. CDR3 length equals 19 residues. V was clipped by 1 base and J by 7 bases, with 27 bases between them. The CDR3 nucleotides are TGCGCCAGCAGCTTGCAGGTGGGTGACCCCCAAAGTGGATCCCAGCCCCAGCATTTT. Translation: CASSLQVGDPQSGSQPQHF.

The chain uses TRBV5-1 and TRBJ1-3; no reliable D call. V gave up 2 bases and J gave up 0 bases, with 15 bases separating them. The CDR3 is made up of 17 amino acids. Germline lookup yields CDR1 SGHRS and CDR2 YFSETQ. The CDR3 loop is CASSFGISHNSGNTIYF. The CDR3 DNA reads as TGCGCCAGCAGCTTCGGGATTTCCCATAACTCTGGAAACACCATATATTTT. Combining the CDR3 with reference TRBV5-1 and TRBJ1-3 gives the whole variable domain KAGVTQTPRYLIKTRGQQVTLSCSPISGHRSVSWYQQTPGQGLQFLFEYFSETQRNKGNFPGRFSGRQFSNSRSEMNVSTLELGDSALYLCASSFGISHNSGNTIYFGEGSWLTVV.

Regarding this clone: Within the sample, other DNA sequences also encode this same CDR3. The rearrangement links TRBV4-2 to TRBJ2-7; D is unclear. In germline, CDR1 is LGHNA, CDR2 YNFKEQ. Trimming removed 4 bases from V and 0 bases from J, with 1 base in between. The length of the CDR3 is 11 residues. The chain's CDR3 is CASSRSYEQYF. The DNA of the CDR3 is TGTGCCAGCAGCCGCTCCTACGAGCAGTACTTC.

The V gene is TRBV2, the J gene TRBJ2-7, with D perhaps matching TRBD1 or TRBD2 (5 bases each). Germline CDR1 and CDR2: SNHLY and FYNNEI. This CDR3 is built from 12 residues. Trimming took off 2 bases at V and 5 bases at J, with 7 bases between the two ends. The CDR3 spells CASSEPGHEQYF. The CDR3 bases are TGTGCCAGCAGTGAACCGGGGCACGAGCAGTACTTC. Drawing the rest from reference TRBV2 and TRBJ2-7, the complete variable domain is EPEVTQTPSHQVTQMGQEVILRCVPISNHLYFYWYRQILGQKVEFLVSFYNNEISEKSEIFDDQFSVERPDGSNFTLKIRSTKLEDSAMYFCASSEPGHEQYFGPGTRLTVT.

The chain has TRBV7-9 and TRBJ2-5; no clear D gene. The CDR3 covers 13 residues. The germline gives CDR1 SEHNR, CDR2 FQNEAQ (reference sequence). Deletions cut 5 bases from V and 5 bases from J, with 12 bases between. DNA of the CDR3: TGTGCCAGCAGCCATGCAACTCTGGAGACCCAGTACTTC. It yields the protein CASSHATLETQYF.

The sample holds one count of this clone. Other DNA sequences of this sample code for an identical CDR3. The chain links TRBV6-5 to TRBJ1-2, with unresolved D. Trimming removed 2 bases at V and 3 bases at J, with 7 bases between. The germline V gene encodes CDR1 MNHEY and CDR2 SVGAGI. The CDR3 is 13 amino acids. The CDR3 spells CASSYGRDYGYTF. The DNA of the CDR3 is TGTGCCAGCAGTTACGGTCGGGACTATGGCTACACCTTC.

The CDR3 here is CASRKTGGYGYTF. The CDR3 nucleotides read TGTGCCAGCAGGAAGACAGGGGGCTATGGCTACACCTTC. The chain employs TRBV5-6 and TRBJ1-2; 9 nucleotides line up with TRBD1. Germline V CDR1 and CDR2: SGHDT, YYEEEE. J gave up 4 bases and V 5 bases, and 3 bases lay outside the gene matches. The CDR3 runs to 13 residues.